This T cell receptor (beta chain) was profiled in a study of blood T cell repertoires in COVID-19. Overall study context: Whether acute or convalescent, the COVID-19 samples came from the United States, Italy and Spain.

Categorization into cohorts depended on clinical history that participants reported. Donors of Cohort 3 who recovered were those that had two negative PCRs, clearance, or symptom resolution. Authors' data handling: Amplification from reference gene primers served as the basis for estimated nucleated cell counts. Profiling relied on immunoSEQ multiplex PCR, and the TCRdb table lists in-frame clones only, not all of them. V and J calls and clone size come straight from that table; D and trimming were deduced from the DNA. There are 390,000 or so clones in the sample; 87% occur only once, and roughly 10% lies in the top ten. From germline, CDR1 is LNHDA and CDR2 SQIVND (reference sequence). The V gene lost 4 bases and the J gene lost 1 base, with 11 bases spanning the gap. The CDR3 length is 15 residues.

The chain links TRBV19 to TRBJ2-1; D is perhaps TRBD2 (6 bases). The sequencing input was PBMCs or T cells enriched from blood (not recorded which). The sequence derives from a woman between 45 and 65 years old who had recovered from COVID-19. CDR3 DNA: TGTGCCAGTAGTACCTCTAGCGCATCCTACAATGAGCAGTTCTTC. Translated, it gives CASSTSSASYNEQFF.